This TCR beta chain was identified during a study of cytomegalovirus exposure and HLA in healthy donors. The study, taken as a whole, reports: Donor immune exposure was known only as CMV serostatus. The study dropped some indistinguishable V segments, TRBV6-2 and TRBV6-3 among them. Later analysis showed most CMV-associated TCR beta chains appearing HLA-restricted.

This PCR relied on a set of 60 Vbeta primers and 13 Jbeta primers. The table came from immunoSEQ multiplex PCR; TCRdb's copy has only in-frame clones and leaves some out. The repertoire includes roughly 180,000 clones, roughly 81% of them detected once, and 4.8% sits in the top ten. With respect to this clone: Its antigen is not identified.

The CDR3 totals 14 residues. Trimming removed 4 bases from V and 2 bases from J, with 9 bases in between. Germline CDR1 MNHEY, CDR2 SMNVEV (reference sequence). While unrecorded immune exposures were likely, the donors were nominally healthy when sampled. V gene TRBV27 combines with J gene TRBJ1-5; no firm D call. The sample taken for sequencing was PBMCs. The TCR originated in a girl between 5 and 17 years old in good health and CMV-seropositive. CDR3 sequence reads: CASSSLGGNQPQHF. As DNA, the CDR3 is TGTGCCAGCAGTTCCCTAGGCGGCAATCAGCCCCAGCATTTT.